This TCR beta chain was recorded in a study of a mutant IDH1 vaccine in newly diagnosed glioma. Study summary: The earlier regimen, radiotherapy, temozolomide, or both, was most often both.

Germline V gene lookup returns CDR1 SGHRS and CDR2 YFSETQ. Trimming took 5 bases from V and 1 from J, leaving 10 bases between them. The CDR3 covers 14 residues. Noted time point: week 35, safety follow-up. Each dose delivered 300 ug of mutant IDH1 20-mer peptide subcutaneously with imiquimod. Each of the donors came in with new WHO grade 3 or 4 astrocytomas that were IDH1-mutant and ATRX-lost. A remark on this clone: The antigen is unknown.

The data were produced by immunoSEQ multiplex PCR, yet TCRdb's version contains in-frame clones alone and is incomplete. The sample contains around 26,000 clones, roughly 80% of which appear only once. V usage is TRBV5-1 and J usage is TRBJ2-1; D possibly corresponds to TRBD1 (5 bases). The TCR originated in a man younger than 45 with glioma. The source material was PBMCs, sampled from a glioma patient whose treatment included an IDH1 peptide vaccine. The CDR3 here is CASRATESYNEQFF. The CDR3 DNA reads as TGCGCCAGCAGGGCGACAGAGTCCTACAATGAGCAGTTCTTC.